A selection of T cell receptor beta chains follows, all from one sample in a study of CD8 T cells in cerebrospinal fluid in Alzheimer's disease. TCRdb reprocessed the 10x single-cell sequencing reads and stores each CDR3 protein as one record, lacking DNA. This sample's table reports about 1,200 distinct CDR3 sequences. Input material: cerebrospinal fluid. These receptors all stem from a human donor in good health. CDR3s include the opening cysteine and the closing phenylalanine or tryptophan. Clone sizes are given selectively: once, few, many, or a class where the clone is expanded.

clone_size: -; v_call: TRBV20-1; j_call: TRBJ1-1; cdr3_aa: CSALIYPEAFF
clone_size: -; v_call: TRBV6-2/TRBV6-3; j_call: TRBJ1-5; cdr3_aa: CASSRGGAGNQPQHF
clone_size: -; v_call: TRBV5-1; j_call: TRBJ2-5; cdr3_aa: CASSSAQETQYF
clone_size: medium-sized; v_call: TRBV4-2; j_call: TRBJ2-1; cdr3_aa: CASSQAVGGGYNEQFF
clone_size: medium-sized; v_call: TRBV27; j_call: TRBJ1-6; cdr3_aa: CASSGNRDSPLHF
clone_size: -; v_call: TRBV7-9; j_call: TRBJ2-3; cdr3_aa: CASSSLTSGRRDEQYF
clone_size: large; v_call: TRBV29-1; j_call: TRBJ2-5; cdr3_aa: CSVWTFGETQYF
clone_size: medium-sized; v_call: TRBV4-1; j_call: TRBJ2-7; cdr3_aa: CASSQGQTTSYEQYF
clone_size: medium-sized; v_call: TRBV7-9; j_call: TRBJ2-7; cdr3_aa: CASSPLTSGRKYEQYF
clone_size: -; v_call: TRBV12-3/TRBV12-4; j_call: TRBJ1-1; cdr3_aa: CASSRGRGWDTEAFF
clone_size: -; v_call: TRBV6-1; j_call: TRBJ2-3; cdr3_aa: CATQDNDRTDTQYF
clone_size: medium-sized; v_call: TRBV18; j_call: TRBJ2-1; cdr3_aa: CASTLRGDFNDEQFF
clone_size: medium-sized; v_call: TRBV3-1; j_call: TRBJ2-7; cdr3_aa: CASSRGLSSYEQYF
clone_size: large; v_call: TRBV5-1; j_call: TRBJ2-5; cdr3_aa: CASSLGSETQYF
clone_size: medium-sized; v_call: TRBV18; j_call: TRBJ1-4; cdr3_aa: CAGQRATNEKLFF
clone_size: medium-sized; v_call: TRBV6-5; j_call: TRBJ1-4; cdr3_aa: CASTETGGDEKLFF
clone_size: large; v_call: TRBV6-5; j_call: TRBJ1-5; cdr3_aa: CASSLGLNQPQHF
clone_size: large; v_call: TRBV9; j_call: TRBJ2-2; cdr3_aa: CASSARGTADGELFF
clone_size: -; v_call: TRBV20-1; j_call: TRBJ2-3; cdr3_aa: CSAGTSRSHTQYF
clone_size: medium-sized; v_call: TRBV6-2/TRBV6-3; j_call: TRBJ2-7; cdr3_aa: CASKRPDLSDPEQYF
clone_size: -; v_call: TRBV4-1; j_call: TRBJ2-1; cdr3_aa: CASSQETVIVVAGPCEQFF
clone_size: large; v_call: TRBV6-4; j_call: TRBJ2-5; cdr3_aa: CASRLGRLQETQYF
clone_size: medium-sized; v_call: TRBV6-2/TRBV6-3; j_call: TRBJ2-5; cdr3_aa: CASSRPGTQETQYF
clone_size: -; v_call: TRBV4-1; j_call: TRBJ2-3; cdr3_aa: CASSQHQDTQYF
clone_size: medium-sized; v_call: TRBV6-2/TRBV6-3; j_call: TRBJ2-7; cdr3_aa: CASSYGVDYEQYF
clone_size: large; v_call: TRBV6-4; j_call: TRBJ2-2; cdr3_aa: CASSDTSGAGELFF
clone_size: medium-sized; v_call: TRBV10-3; j_call: TRBJ1-6; cdr3_aa: CAISESGGAGDSPLHF
clone_size: medium-sized; v_call: TRBV2; j_call: TRBJ1-5; cdr3_aa: CASSQGGQPQHF
clone_size: medium-sized; v_call: TRBV4-1; j_call: TRBJ1-5; cdr3_aa: CASSRGQWGNQPQHF
clone_size: medium-sized; v_call: TRBV20-1; j_call: TRBJ2-4; cdr3_aa: CSARDTRAGEGDIQYF
clone_size: medium-sized; v_call: TRBV29-1; j_call: TRBJ2-5; cdr3_aa: CSGTSGMETQYF
clone_size: medium-sized; v_call: TRBV29-1; j_call: TRBJ1-1; cdr3_aa: CSVARTDLNTEAFF
clone_size: large; v_call: TRBV7-2; j_call: TRBJ2-3; cdr3_aa: CASSYTTGTSQYF